This T cell receptor (beta chain) stems from a study of metastatic and nonmetastatic thyroid tumors (dated by TCRdb to the early 2020s). For the wider study: For patients with malignant and with benign thyroid disease, the researchers compared repertoires between peripheral blood samples and tumor or nodule tissue samples. Here is what the overall study found, with its caveats: In both blood and tumor samples, TCR beta diversity was reported to be significantly higher in malignant tumors than in benign nodules.

None of the patients had been given any treatment before thyroid surgery. Using T-cell receptor beta sequencing, the researchers looked back retrospectively at clinical samples from patients, gathered between about 2011 and 2019. Looking up the germline V gene (reference sequence) yields CDR1 DFQATT and CDR2 SNEGSKA. The cysteine opens and the phenylalanine closes a CDR3 of 12 amino acids. This entry keeps only the CDR3 DNA: 36 bases, framed from base 1. At the junction V is shortened by 7 bases and J by 1 base, with 11 bases in between. This clone has ten or more counts. Its target antigen remains unknown. One base away there is no much larger clone; base qualities are not given. The method behind the library was PCR. Sequenced using an Illumina HiSeq 4000. High-throughput sequencing was used to profile the TCR beta-chain CDR3 region of each patient. For the original study's pipeline: The researchers built a classifier to tell apart papillary thyroid cancer patients with distant metastasis, based on CDR3 differences among clinicopathological groups. The Shannon index was used to measure repertoire diversity, and the Morisita-Horn index was used to measure how similar tumor and blood repertoires were. TCRdb reprocessing: public reads trimmed at Q25 with fastp, clones called with MiXCR, in-frame beta chains kept. These V and J calls rely on TCRdb rather than the paper's analysis. The sample profile shows roughly 40,000 clones; roughly an eighth of them were found once. The ten largest clonotypes hold 7% to 9.5% of the sample.

The chain is made from TRBV20-1 and TRBJ2-7, with the D segment identity uncertain. The clonotype originates from a male donor with papillary thyroid cancer or a benign thyroid nodule (not recorded which). Some clones in this sample may be carry-over from other donors' samples. Sequences were obtained from blood. The CDR3 is CSGATPSYEQYF. Here is the DNA: TGCAGTGGTGCTACCCCATCCTACGAGCAGTACTTC.